This is a list of T cell receptor beta chains from one sample in a study of T cell responses to AZD1222 COVID-19 vaccine. The method was immunoSEQ multiplex PCR; TCRdb's version includes in-frame clones alone and lacks a portion of them. The sample has 90,000 to 140,000 clones, 70% to 90% seen once. The specimen was peripheral blood, collected on day 0 of AZD1222 vaccination. These receptors were taken from an adult in good health. Each CDR3 is given with its conserved first and last residue. Each record gives: CDR3 protein, CDR3 DNA, J gene, CDR3 length, V gene, D gene, clone size. The D gene is left open where the match is weak. Part of the rows lack a size; the others show once, few, many or a class for expanded clones.

cdr3_aa: CASSYIGGATEAFF
cdr3_nt: TGTGCCAGCAGTTATATCGGGGGCGCGACTGAAGCTTTCTTT
j_call: TRBJ1-1
cdr3_length: 14
v_call: TRBV6-5
d_call: -
clone_size: -

cdr3_aa: CASSWRTSGSSYNEQFF
cdr3_nt: TGTGCCAGCAGCTGGCGTACTAGCGGGAGCTCCTACAATGAGCAGTTCTTC
j_call: TRBJ2-1
cdr3_length: 17
v_call: TRBV5-5
d_call: TRBD2
clone_size: -

cdr3_aa: CASSYNRGRYGYTF
cdr3_nt: TGTGCCAGCAGTTACAACAGGGGCCGCTATGGCTACACCTTC
j_call: TRBJ1-2
cdr3_length: 14
v_call: TRBV6-5
d_call: TRBD1
clone_size: -

cdr3_aa: CASSFWQERRNEQFF
cdr3_nt: TGTGCCAGCAGTTTCTGGCAGGAGAGGAGAAATGAGCAGTTCTTC
j_call: TRBJ2-1
cdr3_length: 15
v_call: TRBV28
d_call: -
clone_size: -

cdr3_aa: CASSPTREGENYGYTF
cdr3_nt: TGTGCCAGCAGCCCAACTCGTGAGGGGGAGAACTATGGCTACACCTTC
j_call: TRBJ1-2
cdr3_length: 16
v_call: TRBV9
d_call: -
clone_size: -

cdr3_aa: CASSPGGGPGYGYTF
cdr3_nt: TGTGCCAGCAGCCCAGGGGGGGGGCCAGGCTATGGCTACACCTTC
j_call: TRBJ1-2
cdr3_length: 15
v_call: TRBV7-6
d_call: TRBD1
clone_size: -

cdr3_aa: CASRPQGSGELFF
cdr3_nt: TGTGCCAGCAGACCTCAGGGTTCCGGGGAGCTGTTTTTT
j_call: TRBJ2-2
cdr3_length: 13
v_call: TRBV7-3
d_call: -
clone_size: -

cdr3_aa: CAYGWVAGEYNEQFF
cdr3_nt: TGTGCCTATGGTTGGGTAGCGGGGGAATACAATGAGCAGTTCTTC
j_call: TRBJ2-1
cdr3_length: 15
v_call: TRBV2
d_call: TRBD2
clone_size: -

cdr3_aa: CASSLASDGYNEQFF
cdr3_nt: TGTGCCAGCAGCTTAGCGAGTGATGGCTACAATGAGCAGTTCTTC
j_call: TRBJ2-1
cdr3_length: 15
v_call: TRBV7-2
d_call: -
clone_size: -

cdr3_aa: CASAQGSGANVLTF
cdr3_nt: TGTGCCAGCGCTCAGGGTTCTGGGGCCAACGTCCTGACTTTC
j_call: TRBJ2-6
cdr3_length: 14
v_call: TRBV6-5
d_call: -
clone_size: once

cdr3_aa: CASSFESYGYTF
cdr3_nt: TGTGCCAGCAGCTTCGAATCATATGGCTACACCTTC
j_call: TRBJ1-2
cdr3_length: 12
v_call: TRBV5-4
d_call: -
clone_size: once

cdr3_aa: CASGTGGEQFF
cdr3_nt: TGTGCCAGCGGCACAGGGGGTGAGCAGTTCTTC
j_call: TRBJ2-1
cdr3_length: 11
v_call: TRBV7-3
d_call: TRBD1
clone_size: -

cdr3_aa: CSASRQEAFF
cdr3_nt: TGCAGTGCTAGTAGGCAGGAAGCTTTCTTT
j_call: TRBJ1-1
cdr3_length: 10
v_call: TRBV20-1
d_call: -
clone_size: few

cdr3_aa: CAWSGGVTVRDEQYF
cdr3_nt: TGTGCCTGGAGTGGGGGGGTTACGGTTCGGGACGAGCAGTACTTC
j_call: TRBJ2-7
cdr3_length: 15
v_call: TRBV30
d_call: -
clone_size: -

cdr3_aa: CASSLNRASYEQYF
cdr3_nt: TGTGCCAGCAGCTTAAATAGGGCATCCTACGAGCAGTACTTC
j_call: TRBJ2-7
cdr3_length: 14
v_call: TRBV11-2
d_call: -
clone_size: -

cdr3_aa: CASSSTSGQYNEQFF
cdr3_nt: TGTGCCAGCAGTTCTACTAGCGGGCAGTACAATGAGCAGTTCTTC
j_call: TRBJ2-1
cdr3_length: 15
v_call: TRBV27
d_call: TRBD2
clone_size: -

cdr3_aa: CASSRSGGYEQYF
cdr3_nt: TGTGCCAGTAGCCGGAGCGGGGGTTACGAGCAGTACTTC
j_call: TRBJ2-7
cdr3_length: 13
v_call: TRBV19
d_call: TRBD2
clone_size: -

cdr3_aa: CASGNFNEQFF
cdr3_nt: TGTGCCAGCGGGAATTTCAATGAGCAGTTCTTC
j_call: TRBJ2-1
cdr3_length: 11
v_call: TRBV9
d_call: -
clone_size: -

cdr3_aa: CASSLQYRQGISGYTF
cdr3_nt: TGTGCCAGCAGTTTACAGTACCGACAGGGGATTTCGGGCTACACCTTC
j_call: TRBJ1-2
cdr3_length: 16
v_call: TRBV28
d_call: TRBD1
clone_size: -

cdr3_aa: CASRMRGPDQPQHF
cdr3_nt: TGTGCCAGTAGGATGAGGGGGCCGGATCAGCCCCAGCATTTT
j_call: TRBJ1-5
cdr3_length: 14
v_call: TRBV19
d_call: TRBD1
clone_size: few

cdr3_aa: CASSKSGEDTDTQYF
cdr3_nt: TGTGCCAGCAGCAAATCCGGGGAGGACACAGATACGCAGTATTTT
j_call: TRBJ2-3
cdr3_length: 15
v_call: TRBV21-1
d_call: -
clone_size: -

cdr3_aa: CAWSVLGSSGNTIYF
cdr3_nt: TGTGCCTGGAGTGTACTCGGTAGCTCTGGAAACACCATATATTTT
j_call: TRBJ1-3
cdr3_length: 15
v_call: TRBV30
d_call: -
clone_size: -

cdr3_aa: CASTVGGGNTDTQYF
cdr3_nt: TGTGCCAGCACCGTGGGTGGCGGGAACACAGATACGCAGTATTTT
j_call: TRBJ2-3
cdr3_length: 15
v_call: TRBV2
d_call: -
clone_size: -

cdr3_aa: CASRRREGNSPLHF
cdr3_nt: TGTGCCAGTAGAAGGCGGGAGGGAAATTCACCCCTCCACTTT
j_call: TRBJ1-6
cdr3_length: 14
v_call: TRBV19
d_call: -
clone_size: few

cdr3_aa: CATRTGAYGYTF
cdr3_nt: TGTGCCACTCGGACAGGGGCATATGGCTACACCTTC
j_call: TRBJ1-2
cdr3_length: 12
v_call: TRBV19
d_call: TRBD1
clone_size: -

cdr3_aa: CAISAPSGGANYGYTF
cdr3_nt: TGTGCCATCAGTGCTCCCTCCGGAGGAGCTAACTATGGCTACACCTTC
j_call: TRBJ1-2
cdr3_length: 16
v_call: TRBV10-3
d_call: -
clone_size: -

cdr3_aa: CASRISGSNGELFF
cdr3_nt: TGCGCCAGCAGGATTAGCGGGAGTAACGGGGAGCTGTTTTTT
j_call: TRBJ2-2
cdr3_length: 14
v_call: TRBV5-1
d_call: TRBD2
clone_size: -

cdr3_aa: CASSLGGYNEQFF
cdr3_nt: TGTGCCAGCAGCTTAGGGGGCTACAATGAGCAGTTCTTC
j_call: TRBJ2-1
cdr3_length: 13
v_call: TRBV5-4
d_call: -
clone_size: -

cdr3_aa: CASSQDQDRGGQPQHF
cdr3_nt: TGTGCCAGCAGCCAAGATCAGGACAGGGGAGGTCAGCCCCAGCATTTT
j_call: TRBJ1-5
cdr3_length: 16
v_call: TRBV14
d_call: TRBD1
clone_size: -

cdr3_aa: CASSSTGAYEQYF
cdr3_nt: TGTGCCAGCAGCTCGACAGGGGCCTACGAGCAGTACTTC
j_call: TRBJ2-7
cdr3_length: 13
v_call: TRBV7-8
d_call: TRBD1
clone_size: -

cdr3_aa: CASLHSPGQLNQPQHF
cdr3_nt: TGTGCCAGCCTTCACTCGCCGGGACAGCTCAATCAGCCCCAGCATTTT
j_call: TRBJ1-5
cdr3_length: 16
v_call: TRBV28
d_call: TRBD1
clone_size: -

cdr3_aa: CASSVDGKNIQYF
cdr3_nt: TGTGCCAGCAGCGTAGACGGGAAAAACATTCAGTACTTC
j_call: TRBJ2-4
cdr3_length: 13
v_call: TRBV9
d_call: -
clone_size: -

cdr3_aa: CSASRQGAGGSETQYF
cdr3_nt: TGCAGTGCTAGTCGACAGGGGGCGGGTGGGTCGGAGACCCAGTACTTC
j_call: TRBJ2-5
cdr3_length: 16
v_call: TRBV20-1
d_call: TRBD1
clone_size: -

cdr3_aa: CATQGGQGNTIYF
cdr3_nt: TGTGCCACCCAGGGGGGTCAAGGAAACACCATATATTTT
j_call: TRBJ1-3
cdr3_length: 13
v_call: TRBV6-5
d_call: TRBD1
clone_size: few

cdr3_aa: CASSIVFSGTYGYTF
cdr3_nt: TGTGCCAGTAGTATAGTATTTAGCGGAACCTATGGCTACACCTTC
j_call: TRBJ1-2
cdr3_length: 15
v_call: TRBV19
d_call: -
clone_size: -

cdr3_aa: CASSSLGQTNQPQHF
cdr3_nt: TGTGCCAGCAGTTCCTTGGGACAGACTAATCAGCCCCAGCATTTT
j_call: TRBJ1-5
cdr3_length: 15
v_call: TRBV6-1
d_call: TRBD1
clone_size: -

cdr3_aa: CATGNSHQETQYF
cdr3_nt: TGTGCCACCGGGAACAGCCACCAAGAGACCCAGTACTTC
j_call: TRBJ2-5
cdr3_length: 13
v_call: TRBV24-1
d_call: -
clone_size: -

cdr3_aa: CASSPIRQGGLSNQPQHF
cdr3_nt: TGTGCCAGCAGTCCCATCCGACAGGGGGGTCTGAGCAATCAGCCCCAGCATTTT
j_call: TRBJ1-5
cdr3_length: 18
v_call: TRBV28
d_call: TRBD1
clone_size: -

cdr3_aa: CAWRIGGSSYNEQFF
cdr3_nt: TGTGCCTGGAGAATAGGCGGGAGCTCCTACAATGAGCAGTTCTTC
j_call: TRBJ2-1
cdr3_length: 15
v_call: TRBV30
d_call: TRBD2
clone_size: -

cdr3_aa: CATSVRTGNNEQFF
cdr3_nt: TGTGCCACCAGTGTCCGGACAGGGAACAATGAGCAGTTCTTC
j_call: TRBJ2-1
cdr3_length: 14
v_call: TRBV24-1
d_call: TRBD1
clone_size: -

cdr3_aa: CSASGGGYNEQFF
cdr3_nt: TGCAGTGCTAGTGGGGGGGGCTACAATGAGCAGTTCTTC
j_call: TRBJ2-1
cdr3_length: 13
v_call: TRBV20-1
d_call: TRBD2
clone_size: -

cdr3_aa: CATWAVVTSGNTIYF
cdr3_nt: TGTGCCACCTGGGCGGTGGTGACCTCTGGAAACACCATATATTTT
j_call: TRBJ1-3
cdr3_length: 15
v_call: TRBV24-1
d_call: -
clone_size: -